This TCR beta chain was sequenced for a study of T cell responses to AZD1222 COVID-19 vaccine (dated by TCRdb to the early 2020s). Concerning the study at large: AZD1222 recipients given second doses at about 4 weeks or at about 12 weeks were pooled, since spike-specific TCR depth and breadth were not found to differ between the two schedules. A total of just over 230 trial participants underwent TCR sequencing, of whom some 210 received two doses of AZD1222 and about 25 received two doses of the MenACWY control vaccine. Trial participants were enrolled into age subgroups of 18-55, 56-69 and 70-plus years, which contained around 150, 29 and 61 TCR-sequenced participants, respectively. Points the paper makes about the study in general: Vaccine-associated CD4 TCRs spanned the whole spike protein, with dominant responses in regions 160-218 and 743-854. Reportedly, almost half of the unique spike-specific TCRs recognized epitopes lying outside the regions that are mutated in the B.1.351 and B.1.1.7 variants. Only five to seven AZD1222 recipients were SARS-CoV-2 seropositive at baseline, limiting conclusions about previously exposed vaccinees. Because no day 14 peak-response samples were available, the repertoires could be characterized only after the peak T cell response. Most participants were white British and females outnumbered males, and the authors suggested that clonal diversity may have been underestimated. Spike-specific TCR breadth and depth rose significantly after two AZD1222 doses compared with day 0 and with MenACWY recipients. In the small 56-69-year group, the increase in depth fell short of significance, most likely because of low power.

The CDR3 regions of human TCRbeta chains were analyzed by immunosequencing. Processing in the source paper ran as follows. TCRs in the repertoires were matched against a reference library of SARS-CoV-2-specific TCRs that had been generated with the MIRA antigen-specificity platform. Breadth meant the fraction of unique TCRs that were SARS-CoV-2-associated, whereas depth meant the fraction of total T cells that were SARS-CoV-2-associated. Using the MIRA data, each spike-specific TCR was assigned both to the spike region to which the TCR was reactive and to a CD4 or CD8 class. Log10-transformed breadth and depth values were compared by one-way ANOVA with Sidak's multiple comparisons tests. TCRdb provides this immuneACCESS table in a form limited to in-frame rearrangements. Some clones are lacking; in checked studies, under half of them reflect an unresolved V gene, and why the rest are absent is not known. That table is the source of V, J and clone size, and D and trimming were worked out from the DNA. This sample holds about 67,000 clones; 84% were observed only once. Of the sample, about 20% falls within the top ten clones.

Comments on this clone: Its antigen is currently not known. There are no base qualities to consult, and no much larger clone falls within one base.

The V end loses 1 base and the J end loses 6 bases, and a stretch of 4 bases separates them. The germline V gene sets CDR1 to MGHRA and CDR2 to YSYEKL. The CDR3 measures 12 amino acids from cysteine to phenylalanine. The retained sequence is limited to the CDR3, 36 bases, with the frame set at the first base. The time point label corresponds to: baseline before first vaccination. The vaccinee samples were drawn from two UK trials, COV001 and COV002, one of which was a single-blind randomized controlled phase 2/3 trial testing AZD1222 (ChAdOx1 nCoV-19) in healthy adults. Trial participant PBMC samples were collected at day 0 and day 28 after the second dose for TCRbeta chain sequencing.

Here the chain combines TRBV4-1 and TRBJ2-1, with no confidently assigned D gene. This receptor was taken from an adult in good health. The sequenced sample was peripheral blood, obtained on day 0 of AZD1222 vaccination. The DNA sequence is TGCGCCAGCAGCCAAGGGGGCAATGAGCAGTTCTTC. This encodes CASSQGGNEQFF.